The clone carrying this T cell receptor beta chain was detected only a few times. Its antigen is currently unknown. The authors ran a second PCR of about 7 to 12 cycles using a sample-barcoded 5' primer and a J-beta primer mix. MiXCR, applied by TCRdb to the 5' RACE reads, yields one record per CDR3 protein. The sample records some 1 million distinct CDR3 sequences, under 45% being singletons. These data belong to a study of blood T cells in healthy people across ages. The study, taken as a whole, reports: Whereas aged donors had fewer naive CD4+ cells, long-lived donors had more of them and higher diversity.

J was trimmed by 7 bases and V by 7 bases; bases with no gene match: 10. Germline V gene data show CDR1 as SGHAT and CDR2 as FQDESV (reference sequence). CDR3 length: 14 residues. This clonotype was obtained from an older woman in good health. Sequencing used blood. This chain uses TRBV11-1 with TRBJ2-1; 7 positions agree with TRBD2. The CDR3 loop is CASTPWGGDNEQFF. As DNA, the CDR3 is TGTGCCAGCACCCCGTGGGGAGGGGATAATGAGCAGTTCTTC. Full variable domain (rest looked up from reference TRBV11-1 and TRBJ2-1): EAEVAQSPRYKITEKSQAVAFWCDPISGHATLYWYRQILGQGPELLVQFQDESVVDDSQLPKDRFSAERLKGVDSTLKIQPAELGDSAMYLCASTPWGGDNEQFFGPGTRLTVL.